Listed here are 23 T cell receptor beta chains from one sample, sequenced in a study of control samples from healthy donors and cancer patients (dated by TCRdb to 2018 to 2020). The library was prepared using the immunoSEQ multiplex PCR assay. This immuneACCESS table, as held by TCRdb, lists in-frame sequences with V and J called but not all clones. Of the missing ones, under half trace to an unresolved V gene in checked studies; the others have no known cause. The sample includes about 190,000 clones, with 91% observed a single time. Of the sample, 1.5% to 2% is held by the ten largest clones. Source material: blood. Receptors were obtained from a young man in good health.

V is TRBV7-9 and J is TRBJ1-4, with TRBD1 matching over 9 bases. V trimming: 4 bases; J trimming: 7 bases; junction bases outside the gene matches: 10. Germline lookup yields CDR1 SEHNR and CDR2 FQNEAQ (reference sequence). This CDR3 contains 16 residues. The CDR3 here is CASSSATGGVGEKLFF. CDR3 coding DNA: TGTGCCAGCAGCTCCGCCACAGGGGGCGTGGGTGAAAAACTGTTTTTT.

In nucleotides, the CDR3 is TGCGCCAGCAGTGAGTCGACCAGGTCGTCTTATAATTCACCCCTCCACTTT. It yields the protein CASSESTRSSYNSPLHF. The chain couples TRBV10-2 to TRBJ1-6; D gene unclear. The CDR3 has 17 amino acids. Germline-derived CDR1 and CDR2 are WSHSY and SAAADI. The V and J ends lost 0 bases and 4 bases respectively, with 13 bases between them.

The genes are TRBV30 and TRBJ1-5; D unresolved. The V gene's germline CDR1 is GTSNPN and CDR2 SVGIG (reference sequence). V was cut by 1 base and J by 6 bases, with 10 bases left in between. The length of the CDR3 is 13 residues. Here the CDR3 DNA reads TGTGCCTGGAGTGCGGGGAGTCGTCAGCCCCAGCATTTT. This translates into CAWSAGSRQPQHF.

CDR3 in amino acids: CASSWGQGTNNEQFF. Here the CDR3 DNA reads TGTGCCAGCAGCTGGGGGCAGGGGACGAACAATGAGCAGTTCTTC. The chain combines TRBV5-8 with TRBJ2-1; tentative D call: TRBD1 (6 bases). Trimming shortened V by 3 bases and J by 5 bases, and 15 bases separated the two germline ends. Germline CDR1 reads SGHTS; CDR2 reads YDEGEE. This CDR3 contains 15 residues.

The chain uses TRBV4-1 and TRBJ1-5, with no clear D. The CDR3 runs to 13 residues. Per the germline V gene, CDR1 is MGHRA and CDR2 is YSYEKL. V was trimmed by 0 bases and J by 5 bases, leaving 5 bases between them. The CDR3 coding sequence is TGCGCCAGCAGCCAAGACTCGGATCAGCCCCAGCATTTT. It yields the protein CASSQDSDQPQHF.

CDR3 nucleotides: TGTGCCAGTAGGCCAGGGGGAGATGGCTACACCTTC. Protein sequence: CASRPGGDGYTF. The rearrangement joins TRBV19 to TRBJ1-2; TRBD1 aligns across 7 bases. The CDR3 loop spans 12 amino acids. V trimming: 6 bases; J trimming: 6 bases; junction bases outside the gene matches: 4. Germline CDR1 and CDR2: LNHDA and SQIVND (reference sequence).

This sequence joins TRBV24-1 and TRBJ2-6; D uncertain. V dropped 3 bases and J dropped 1 base, with 9 bases sitting between them. The CDR3 contains 16 residues. Germline-derived CDR1 and CDR2 are KGHDR and SFDVKD. CDR3 nucleotide sequence: TGTGCCACCAGTGATCCCGGTTTATCTGGGGCCAACGTCCTGACTTTC. It specifies CATSDPGLSGANVLTF.

The J gene is TRBJ1-6, the V gene TRBV5-1; D possibly corresponds to TRBD1 (6 bases). Between the trimmed V and J ends, which lost 3 bases and 8 bases, there was a span of 18 bases. This CDR3 has 16 amino acids. In germline, CDR1 is SGHRS, CDR2 YFSETQ. CDR3 sequence reads: CASSYSGQKDDSPLHF. The CDR3 DNA reads TGCGCCAGCAGCTACTCGGGACAAAAGGACGATTCACCCCTCCACTTT. The entire variable domain, with the rest obtained from reference TRBV5-1 and TRBJ1-6, is as follows: KAGVTQTPRYLIKTRGQQVTLSCSPISGHRSVSWYQQTPGQGLQFLFEYFSETQRNKGNFPGRFSGRQFSNSRSEMNVSTLELGDSALYLCASSYSGQKDDSPLHFGNGTRLTVT.

This clone was seen a handful of times. The gene calls are TRBV3-1 (or the pseudogene TRBV3-2) and TRBJ1-2; possible D gene TRBD1, 5 bases. The germline V gene encodes CDR1 LGHDT and CDR2 YNNKEL (reference sequence). This CDR3 region has 13 residues. V lost 4 bases to trimming and J lost 8 bases, with 14 bases between them. The CDR3: CASSLGRAGGYTF. The CDR3 DNA reads as TGTGCCAGCAGCCTCGGCAGGGCAGGGGGCTACACCTTC.

The rearrangement joins TRBV29-1 to TRBJ1-2; D might be TRBD1 (5 bases). Germline V CDR1 and CDR2: SQVTM, ANQGSEA. This CDR3 is built from 14 residues. Between the trimmed V and J ends, which lost 6 bases and 3 bases, there was a span of 17 bases. CDR3 sequence (DNA): TGCAGCGTCTCTCCGGGAGGGGCGGACTATGGCTACACCTTC. This translates into CSVSPGGADYGYTF.

The V call is TRBV15, the J call TRBJ2-3; D tentatively fits TRBD1 or TRBD2 (5 bases each). This CDR3 region has 16 residues. V lost 0 bases to trimming and J lost 0 bases, with 10 bases between them. The germline CDR1 and CDR2 sequences are LNHNV and YYDKDF (reference sequence). The CDR3 sequence is CATSRDGGTSTDTQYF. The CDR3 coding sequence is TGTGCCACCAGCAGAGATGGGGGAACTAGCACAGATACGCAGTATTTT. Full variable domain (rest looked up from reference TRBV15 and TRBJ2-3): DAMVIQNPRYQVTQFGKPVTLSCSQTLNHNVMYWYQQKSSQAPKLLFHYYDKDFNNEADTPDNFQSRRPNTSFCFLDIRSPGLGDTAMYLCATSRDGGTSTDTQYFGPGTRLTVL.

The V call is TRBV10-1, the J call TRBJ1-6; 7 bases match TRBD1. This CDR3 has 13 residues. V shed 7 bases, J shed 7 bases, and the junction held 4 bases outside the gene matches. CDR1 WNHNN and CDR2 SYGVQD come from the germline V gene (reference sequence). The CDR3 DNA follows: TGCGCCAGCAACGGGACAGTCAATTCACCCCTCCACTTT. The encoded protein is CASNGTVNSPLHF.

This clone was seen just once. The chain is built from TRBV5-1 and TRBJ2-1; the D is unclear. The V end lost 0 bases, the J end lost 5 bases, and 9 bases lay between the germline ends. The germline gives CDR1 SGHRS, CDR2 YFSETQ. This CDR3 has 14 amino acids. CDR3 in amino acids: CASSLDLGNNEQFF. For the CDR3, the DNA is TGCGCCAGCAGCTTGGATTTAGGAAACAATGAGCAGTTCTTC.

This chain links TRBV10-3 with TRBJ1-2; D may be TRBD1 (6 bases). CDR1 ENHRY and CDR2 SYGVKD come from the germline V gene. The ends were cut back, 4 bases at V and 4 bases at J, with 10 bases in the middle. This CDR3 spans 13 amino acids. The CDR3 loop is CAISGGQAYGYTF. DNA for the CDR3: TGTGCCATCAGTGGGGGACAAGCCTATGGCTACACCTTC.

The CDR3 here is CASSFDGGREQYF. The DNA for the CDR3 is TGTGCCAGCAGCTTTGACGGAGGGCGTGAGCAGTACTTC. This rearrangement joins TRBV5-5 to TRBJ2-7; tentatively, D is TRBD2 (6 bases). Germline V gives CDR1 SGHKS, CDR2 YYEKEE (reference sequence). The CDR3 is 13 amino acids. Trimming took off 2 bases at V and 7 bases at J, with 13 bases between the two ends.

The chain is built from TRBV30 and TRBJ2-5, with D possibly being TRBD1 or TRBD2 (6 bases each). This CDR3 is built from 15 residues. Germline CDR1 GTSNPN, CDR2 SVGIG (reference sequence). Trimming removed 3 bases from V and 3 bases from J, with 17 bases in between. The CDR3 region is CAWRTFGGREETQYF. CDR3 bases: TGTGCCTGGAGGACCTTTGGGGGGCGGGAAGAGACCCAGTACTTC.

The chain uses TRBV21-1 and TRBJ1-2. TRBV21-1 is annotated as a pseudogene. The CDR3 spans 20 residues. The CDR3 is CASSKGSRRTDEGLSYGYTF. CDR3 DNA sequence: TGTGCCAGCAGCAAAGGCTCAAGGCGGACGGACGAGGGGCTTTCCTATGGCTACACCTTC.

The genes are TRBV18 and TRBJ2-2; D is perhaps TRBD1 (6 bases). V was pared by 3 bases and J by 2 bases, with 13 bases between. Germline V CDR1 and CDR2: KGHSH, LQKENI. The CDR3 sequence is 16 residues long. The CDR3 DNA reads as TGTGCCAGCTCACCTGGGCCAGGGGCAAACACCGGGGAGCTGTTTTTT. Translated: CASSPGPGANTGELFF.

The chain couples TRBV5-1 to TRBJ1-1; TRBD1 aligns across 7 bases. This CDR3 region has 15 residues. V dropped 0 bases and J dropped 0; count of bases not matched to a gene: 2. Looked up from germline, CDR1 is SGHRS and CDR2 is YFSETQ. The CDR3 DNA reads TGCGCCAGCAGCTTGGAGGGGGCGATGAACACTGAAGCTTTCTTT. This sequence encodes CASSLEGAMNTEAFF.

The chain is built from TRBV10-1 and TRBJ2-4; 8 bases are shared with TRBD1. Germline trimming cut 0 bases from V and 4 bases from J; bases unmatched to any gene: 5. The CDR3 has 16 residues. Per the germline V gene, CDR1 is WNHNN and CDR2 is SYGVQD (reference sequence). The CDR3 protein is CASSESKRTGKNIQYF. The CDR3 DNA reads TGCGCCAGCAGTGAGTCTAAAAGGACAGGGAAAAACATTCAGTACTTC.

The chain links TRBV23-1 to TRBJ2-7; D is perhaps TRBD2 (5 bases). TRBV23-1 is identified as an open reading frame with a role that is uncertain. This CDR3 region has 9 residues. The CDR3 coding sequence is TGCGGGAGAGGGCACGAGCAGTACTTC. It codes for CGRGHEQYF.

In this sample, this clone turned up once. The chain employs TRBV12-3 or TRBV12-4 and TRBJ1-2; no definite D call. Trimming stripped 6 bases from V and 3 bases from J, with 11 bases between. The CDR3 contains 13 residues. This CDR3 reads CASSRDDYYGYTF. CDR3 DNA: TGTGCCAGCAGCCGTGACGATTACTATGGCTACACCTTC.

The chain is built from TRBV30 and TRBJ2-7; TRBD1 might be the D (5 bases). V lost 5 bases and J 2 bases, leaving 19 bases between the germline ends. The CDR3 is made up of 15 amino acids. Germline values: CDR1 GTSNPN, CDR2 SVGIG (reference sequence). CDR3 loop: CAWGRKGSEPYEQYF. The CDR3 DNA reads as TGTGCCTGGGGCCGTAAGGGGTCGGAACCCTACGAGCAGTACTTC.